This passage covers 18 T cell receptor beta chains from one sample sequenced in a study of spatial heterogeneity in lung cancer. TCRdb called the 5' RACE reads again in MiXCR, with one record for every CDR3 protein. The sample lists around 110,000 distinct CDR3 sequences; 12% were seen once. Time point here: blood at routine non-recurrence follow-up after resection. From tumor, nontumor lung or frozen PBMC, whole RNA was taken unsorted for sequencing. Material: PBMCs, obtained at follow-up. These receptors came from a male donor with early-stage non-small cell lung cancer.

In this sample, this clonotype turned up a few times. The junction does not match germline at one end; this may be a read error. The genes are TRBV6-6 and TRBJ2-1; 9 nucleotides match TRBD1. Germline V gives CDR1 MNHNY, CDR2 SVGAGI (reference sequence). The length of the CDR3 is 16 residues. This CDR3 reads CASSYSNRGPYNEQFF. The CDR3 DNA reads TGTGCCAGCAGCTACTCGAACAGGGGGCCCTACAATGAGCAGTTCTTC.

This clonotype showed up many times. This sequence joins TRBV20-1 and TRBJ2-7; tentative D call: TRBD2 (5 bases). From germline, CDR1 is DFQATT and CDR2 SNEGSKA (reference sequence). The CDR3 consists of 13 residues. Trimming took off 1 base at V and 2 bases at J, with 9 bases between the two ends. CDR3 DNA: TGCAGTGCTAGAGGTGGACTCACCTACGAGCAGTACTTC. This translates into CSARGGLTYEQYF.

The V gene is TRBV6-2 or TRBV6-3, the J gene TRBJ2-7, with D possibly matching TRBD1 (5 bases). The germline CDR1 and CDR2 sequences are MNHEY and SVGEGT. The CDR3 runs to 13 residues. Trimming stripped 4 bases from V and 1 base from J, with 8 bases between. CDR3 nucleotide sequence: TGTGCCAGCAGTTCGACAGATTCCTACGAGCAGTACTTC. Its protein product is CASSSTDSYEQYF.

This clonotype has just a few counts. The chain carries TRBV19 and TRBJ2-3; D is unclear. CDR3 length equals 13 residues. Trimming left V 6 bases short and J 0 bases short, with 7 bases between. CDR1 LNHDA and CDR2 SQIVND come from the germline V gene (reference sequence). The CDR3 DNA is TGTGCCAGTAGACTAACTAGCACAGATACGCAGTATTTT. This codes for CASRLTSTDTQYF. The whole variable domain, filled in from reference TRBV19 and TRBJ2-3, reads DGGITQSPKYLFRKEGQNVTLSCEQNLNHDAMYWYRQDPGQGLRLIYYSQIVNDFQKGDIAEGYSVSREKKESFPLTVTSAQKNPTAFYLCASRLTSTDTQYFGPGTRLTVL.

This chain uses TRBV14 with TRBJ2-7; D tentatively reads TRBD1 or TRBD2 (5 bases each). V was clipped by 2 bases and J by 0 bases, with 8 bases between them. The germline V gene encodes CDR1 SGHDN and CDR2 FVKESK. The CDR3 is 14 residues long. For the CDR3, the DNA is TGTGCCAGCAGCCAACGGGACCCCTCCTACGAGCAGTACTTC. Protein sequence: CASSQRDPSYEQYF.

This chain uses TRBV12-3 or TRBV12-4 with TRBJ1-5; no clear D gene. V gave up 1 base and J gave up 7 bases, with 11 bases separating them. This CDR3 region has 14 residues. This CDR3 reads CASSLGSGGQPQHF. The CDR3 DNA is TGTGCCAGCAGTTTAGGATCGGGAGGACAGCCCCAGCATTTT.

This clonotype was detected a few times. The chain has TRBV28 and TRBJ2-7; D is unresolved. Trimming shortened V by 4 bases and J by 7 bases, and 8 bases separated the two germline ends. The CDR3 spans 11 residues. CDR1 and CDR2 (germline): MDHEN, SYDVKM. The CDR3 region is CASSWGLEQYF. CDR3 coding DNA: TGTGCCAGCAGTTGGGGTCTGGAGCAGTACTTC.

Comments on this clonotype: The junction does not match germline at one end; this may be a read error. The chain couples TRBV6-5 to TRBJ1-6; the D gene is possibly TRBD1 (5 bases). This CDR3 spans 17 amino acids. Germline V lookup: CDR1 MNHEY, CDR2 SVGAGI. The DNA of the CDR3 is TGTGCCAGCACTCAAGCTGCCTCAGGGAGATATAATTCACCCCTCCGCTTT. It translates to CASTQAASGRYNSPLRF.

The chain couples TRBV6-5 to TRBJ2-1; 10 nucleotides agree with TRBD2. J lost 10 bases, V lost 3 bases, and 12 bases had no gene match. Germline V lookup: CDR1 MNHEY, CDR2 SVGAGI. The CDR3 runs 16 residues. CDR3 protein: CASSYSVAGGRGEQFF. CDR3 sequence (DNA): TGTGCCAGCAGTTATTCCGTAGCGGGGGGCCGCGGCGAGCAGTTCTTC.

The chain has TRBV27 and TRBJ1-5, with D possibly TRBD1 on 6 matching bases. The germline V gene has CDR1 MNHEY and CDR2 SMNVEV (reference sequence). V lost 4 bases to trimming and J lost 4 bases, with 14 bases between them. CDR3 length equals 15 residues. Here the CDR3 reads CASSSRGTRNQPQHF. The CDR3 bases are TGTGCCAGCAGTTCTAGAGGGACAAGGAATCAGCCCCAGCATTTT.

Details on this clonotype: One base away lies a much larger clone, so this may be a sequencing read error. The chain links TRBV28 to TRBJ2-7, with D perhaps matching TRBD1 (6 bases). The CDR3 length is 13 residues. Looked up from germline, CDR1 is MDHEN and CDR2 is SYDVKM. Trimming took off 8 bases at V and 0 bases at J, with 11 bases between the two ends. CDR3 sequence: CASSTGNSYEQYF. The CDR3 DNA is TGTGCCAGCTCCACAGGGAACTCCTACGAGCAGTACTTC.

This clonotype occurred a few times. The genes are TRBV19 and TRBJ1-5, with no clear D. Germline V gives CDR1 LNHDA, CDR2 SQIVND (reference sequence). V was cut by 5 bases and J by 4 bases, with 15 bases left in between. The CDR3 runs to 15 residues. The CDR3 bases are TGTGCCAGTAGTGAAGGAGGCGGACGGAATCAGCCCCAGCATTTT. This encodes CASSEGGGRNQPQHF.

This clonotype occurred many times. The chain couples TRBV12-3 or TRBV12-4 to TRBJ1-2; perhaps TRBD1 as D (6 bases). The CDR3 runs 13 residues. Trimming took off 2 bases at V and 5 bases at J, with 9 bases between the two ends. Written as DNA, the CDR3 is TGTGCCAGCAGTTTAACGAGGGGGTATGGCTACACCTTC. This encodes CASSLTRGYGYTF.

This clonotype was recorded at least ten times. V is TRBV2 and J is TRBJ1-2; the match to TRBD1 covers 7 bases. CDR1 and CDR2 (germline): SNHLY, FYNNEI. V was pared by 7 bases and J by 4 bases, with 12 bases of the junction left unmatched. CDR3 length: 15 residues. The CDR3 nucleotides read TGTGCCAGCACCGAGGAGGGCAGGGGGTCCTATGGCTACACCTTC. As protein: CASTEEGRGSYGYTF.

The chain links TRBV28 to TRBJ2-7; D not resolved. CDR1 and CDR2 from the germline V gene are MDHEN and SYDVKM. CDR3 length: 11 amino acids. V lost 7 bases, J lost 3 bases, and 7 bases lay in between. Here the CDR3 DNA reads TGTGCCAGCACCGCCCTCTACGAGCAGTACTTC. This encodes CASTALYEQYF.

The J gene is TRBJ1-6, the V gene TRBV6-1, with TRBD1 matching 9 bases. CDR1 MNHNS and CDR2 SASEGT come from the germline V gene. With 5 bases clipped from V and 7 bases from J, the junction kept 3 bases outside the gene matches. The CDR3 has 14 amino acids. The CDR3: CASSSTGGNSPLHF. The CDR3 coding sequence is TGTGCCAGCAGTTCGACAGGGGGGAATTCACCCCTCCACTTT.

This clonotype has more than one count but fewer than ten. The chain carries TRBV13 and TRBJ2-2; a weak D match, TRBD1 (6 bases). The V end was cut by 2 bases, the J end by 4 bases, with 8 bases between. The CDR3 is 14 residues long. Germline CDR1 is PRHDT and CDR2 is FYEKMQ (reference sequence). CDR3 sequence (DNA): TGTGCCAGCAGCTTACAGGGGACCACCGGGGAGCTGTTTTTT. Protein product: CASSLQGTTGELFF.

The J gene is TRBJ1-1, the V gene TRBV7-2; a possible D gene is TRBD1 (5 bases). Trimming shortened V by 3 bases and J by 5 bases, and 13 bases separated the two germline ends. Germline V gene lookup returns CDR1 SGHTA and CDR2 FQGNSA. CDR3 size: 14 residues. The CDR3 here is CASSFKYGATEAFF. The CDR3 bases are TGTGCCAGCAGCTTCAAGTATGGGGCGACTGAAGCTTTCTTT.